This entry lists 16 T cell receptor beta chains sequenced from one sample in a study of T cell repertoires in cytomegalovirus infection. TCRdb analysed the reads with MiXCR anew, one entry per CDR3 protein. The repertoire holds fewer than 300,000 distinct CDR3 sequences, with about 25% as singletons. What was sequenced was PBMCs. The receptors stem from a human donor in good health (CMV status not recorded). Some clones in this sample may be carry-over from other donors' samples.

The genes are TRBV29-1 and TRBJ2-6, with TRBD1 matching over 10 bases. Trimming at V came to 6 bases and at J to 4 bases, leaving 3 bases not matched to a gene. Germline V gives CDR1 SQVTM, CDR2 ANQGSEA. The CDR3 contains 14 residues. The CDR3 DNA reads TGCAGCGTGGGACAGGGGACCGGGGCCAACGTCCTGACTTTC. Translated: CSVGQGTGANVLTF.

The chain links TRBV7-2 to TRBJ1-2; 8 bases map to TRBD1. The CDR3 contains 16 residues. The germline V gene has CDR1 SGHTA and CDR2 FQGNSA. With V trimmed by 3 bases and J by 7 bases, 13 bases remained unmatched. The CDR3, as DNA: TGTGCCAGCAGCTTCACCCTCGGACAGGGACCTATTGGCTACACCTTC. Protein: CASSFTLGQGPIGYTF.

This clonotype has ten or more counts. V and J are TRBV7-8 and TRBJ2-1, with 13 bases matching TRBD2. Trimming removed 5 bases from V and 8 bases from J; junction bases left unmatched: 9. CDR3 length: 16 amino acids. Germline V gene lookup returns CDR1 SGHVS and CDR2 FQNEAQ. CDR3 nucleotide sequence: TGTGCCAGCAGCCGGACTAGCGGGAGTCTCTGGGATGAGCAGTTCTTC. As protein: CASSRTSGSLWDEQFF.

This clonotype was observed a handful of times. The V and J genes are TRBV18 and TRBJ1-5; TRBD1 is a possible D gene (5 bases). The V gene's germline CDR1 is KGHSH and CDR2 LQKENI. The CDR3 consists of 15 residues. The V end was cut by 3 bases, the J end by 4 bases, with 13 bases between. The CDR3 DNA reads TGTGCCAGCTCACCCCGGGACCGCGTAAATCAGCCCCAGCATTTT. It translates to CASSPRDRVNQPQHF.

There are many counts of this clonotype. The rearrangement joins TRBV7-2 to TRBJ2-1; the D is unclear. The CDR3 length is 13 residues. Germline V gene sequence: CDR1 SGHTA, CDR2 FQGNSA. V was cut by 5 bases and J by 6 bases, with 11 bases left in between. CDR3 bases: TGTGCCAGCAGCCCGCAAGGGATCAATGAGCAGTTCTTC. Translating it yields CASSPQGINEQFF.

This clonotype has at least ten counts. The chain recombines TRBV6-1 with TRBJ1-1; no firm D call. V was clipped by 2 bases and J by 1 base, with 5 bases between them. Germline V gene sequence: CDR1 MNHNS, CDR2 SASEGT. The CDR3 runs 13 residues. The CDR3 DNA follows: TGTGCCAGCAGTGAACTTAGGAACACTGAAGCTTTCTTT. It is translated as CASSELRNTEAFF.

This clonotype was counted at least ten times. The chain uses TRBV7-2 and TRBJ1-2; 12 nucleotides line up with TRBD1. Per germline, CDR1 SGHTA and CDR2 FQGNSA. There are 15 residues in the CDR3. The ends lost 5 bases at V and 8 bases at J; junction bases unmatched: 9. CDR3 protein: CASSPPGQGAWGYTF. CDR3 in DNA: TGTGCCAGCAGCCCACCGGGACAGGGGGCGTGGGGCTACACCTTC. The full variable domain, in which reference TRBV7-2 and TRBJ1-2 provide the parts outside the CDR3, is GAGVSQSPSNKVTEKGKDVELRCDPISGHTALYWYRQSLGQGLEFLIYFQGNSAPDKSGLPSDRFSAERTGGSVSTLTIQRTQQEDSAVYLCASSPPGQGAWGYTFGSGTRLTVV.

This clonotype has a handful of counts. The V and J genes are TRBV10-3 and TRBJ2-3; 10 nucleotides line up with TRBD2. V was clipped by 8 bases and J by 4 bases; unmatched bases: 3. Germline V CDR1 and CDR2: ENHRY, SYGVKD. CDR3 length: 13 residues. The CDR3 region is CAIGGTSADTQYF. The CDR3 bases are TGTGCCATCGGGGGGACTAGCGCAGATACGCAGTATTTT.

This clonotype was observed a handful of times. The chain carries TRBV7-2 and TRBJ2-1; 8 nucleotides align to TRBD2. The V segment lost 2 bases and the J segment 4 bases; nucleotides outside the gene matches: 7. The CDR3 runs to 16 residues. CDR1 and CDR2 (germline): SGHTA, FQGNSA. CDR3 nucleotides: TGTGCCAGCAGCTTACGGCGGGGGGCCTCATACAATGAGCAGTTCTTC. Its translation: CASSLRRGASYNEQFF.

This clonotype was seen only a few times. The chain combines TRBV11-2 with TRBJ2-1, with 10 bases lining up with TRBD2. Per the germline V gene, CDR1 is SGHAT and CDR2 is FQNNGV. The CDR3 runs to 15 residues. The J segment lost 3 bases and the V segment lost 6 bases, leaving 5 bases of the junction unmatched. CDR3 in amino acids: CASSYTSGVYNEQFF. The CDR3 DNA reads as TGTGCCAGCAGTTATACTAGCGGGGTCTACAATGAGCAGTTCTTC.

V usage is TRBV12-3 or TRBV12-4 and J usage is TRBJ1-2; D perhaps matches TRBD1 (5 bases). The CDR3 is made up of 14 amino acids. Trimming stripped 1 base from V and 4 bases from J, with 10 bases between. CDR3 loop: CASSLDDSSYGYTF. The CDR3, as DNA: TGTGCCAGCAGTTTAGATGACAGCTCCTATGGCTACACCTTC.

There are a few counts of this clonotype. The rearrangement joins TRBV27 to TRBJ2-5; 10 nucleotides match TRBD2. The V and J ends lost 2 bases and 4 bases, in that order; junction bases with no gene match: 7. Germline loops: CDR1 MNHEY, CDR2 SMNVEV (reference sequence). CDR3 size: 16 residues. CDR3 sequence (DNA): TGTGCCAGCAGTTTAGAGGCTAGCGGGAGCCTAGAGACCCAGTACTTC. Its protein product is CASSLEASGSLETQYF.

CDR3 in amino acids: CSSDSFQGVGYTF. CDR3 bases: TGCAGTTCCGACTCCTTCCAGGGGGTGGGCTACACCTTC. The rearrangement joins TRBV20-1 to TRBJ1-2; 7 bases line up with TRBD1. This CDR3 region has 13 residues. V shed 8 bases, J shed 8 bases, and the junction held 14 bases outside the gene matches. CDR1 and CDR2 from the germline V gene are DFQATT and SNEGSKA (reference sequence).

The V and J genes are TRBV2 and TRBJ1-1; the D is unclear. Germline lookup yields CDR1 SNHLY and CDR2 FYNNEI. The CDR3 spans 11 residues. The V end was cut by 4 bases, the J end by 3 bases, with 3 bases between. The CDR3 loop is CASSGDTEAFF. The CDR3 nucleotides read TGTGCCAGCAGTGGTGACACTGAAGCTTTCTTT.

This clonotype was seen ten or more times. The chain joins TRBV28 to TRBJ1-1; D is possibly TRBD1 (5 bases). Germline loops: CDR1 MDHEN, CDR2 SYDVKM. Trimming removed 6 bases at V and 5 bases at J, with 19 bases between. CDR3 length equals 15 residues. This CDR3 reads CASSQVVSRVTEAFF. CDR3 sequence (DNA): TGTGCCAGCAGCCAGGTGGTGTCCAGGGTAACTGAAGCTTTCTTT. Full variable domain (outside the CDR3, taken from reference TRBV28 and TRBJ1-1): DVKVTQSSRYLVKRTGEKVFLECVQDMDHENMFWYRQDPGLGLRLIYFSYDVKMKEKGDIPEGYSVSREKKERFSLILESASTNQTSMYLCASSQVVSRVTEAFFGQGTRLTVV.

This clonotype occurred many times. The J gene is TRBJ1-1, the V gene TRBV7-2; no clear D gene. Germline CDR1 and CDR2: SGHTA and FQGNSA. CDR3 length: 13 amino acids. The V gene lost 1 base and the J gene lost 8 bases, with 11 bases spanning the gap. The CDR3 DNA is TGTGCCAGCAGCTTAGTAGGGAGTCTCGAAGCTTTCTTT. Its translation: CASSLVGSLEAFF.